The 17 T cell receptor beta chains presented below share a single source sample, sequenced in a study of shared clonotypes between healthy human individuals. Clones were sequenced by immunoSEQ multiplex PCR, and TCRdb holds only the in-frame ones, with some missing. The profile shows 2,500,000 or so clones, 85% to 95% of them singletons. The sequencing input was naive CD4+ T cells from PBMCs. As to subset: CD45RA+ positively selected. All receptors derive from a man between 18 and 35 years old in good health. Some clones in this sample may be carry-over from other donors' samples.

The chain couples TRBV7-2 to TRBJ2-5, with 9 positions matching TRBD2. With 6 bases clipped from V and 5 bases from J, the junction kept 10 bases outside the gene matches. CDR1 is SGHTA and CDR2 is FQGNSA in the germline V gene. This CDR3 is built from 15 residues. The CDR3 sequence is CASRAGGAPEETQYF. CDR3 sequence (DNA): TGTGCCAGCAGAGCGGGGGGAGCCCCGGAGGAGACCCAGTACTTC. Looking up the rest from reference TRBV7-2 and TRBJ2-5 gives the full variable domain: GAGVSQSPSNKVTEKGKDVELRCDPISGHTALYWYRQSLGQGLEFLIYFQGNSAPDKSGLPSDRFSAERTGGSVSTLTIQRTQQEDSAVYLCASRAGGAPEETQYFGPGTRLLVL.

This rearrangement joins TRBV5-4 to TRBJ2-2, with TRBD2 identical over 9 bases. Germline V gives CDR1 SGHNT, CDR2 YYREEE (reference sequence). The CDR3 has 16 residues. J was trimmed by 5 bases and V by 2 bases; bases with no gene match: 7. Here the CDR3 DNA reads TGTGCCAGCAGCTTTCCGACTAGCGGAATGACCGGGGAGCTGTTTTTT. Residues: CASSFPTSGMTGELFF.

Only one count was recorded for this clone. Here the CDR3 reads CASSGSGTRYNEQFF. The CDR3 DNA reads as TGTGCCAGCAGTGGAAGCGGGACCCGTTACAATGAGCAGTTCTTC. The chain uses TRBV28 and TRBJ2-1; TRBD2 matches 7 bases. The CDR3 sequence is 15 residues long. Germline CDR1 reads MDHEN; CDR2 reads SYDVKM. V dropped 5 bases and J dropped 4; count of bases not matched to a gene: 8.

This chain connects TRBV10-3 to TRBJ1-3, with TRBD1 matching over 10 bases. Per the germline V gene, CDR1 is ENHRY and CDR2 is SYGVKD. This CDR3 is 16 amino acids long. J gave up 0 bases and V 6 bases, and 5 bases lay outside the gene matches. The CDR3 region is CAIRRDRGYSGNTIYF. The CDR3 nucleotides are TGTGCCATCAGGAGGGACAGGGGCTACTCTGGAAACACCATATATTTT.

The chain uses TRBV10-3 and TRBJ2-5; possibly TRBD2 for D (7 bases). The CDR3 is 15 residues long. V lost 9 bases and J lost 4, with 21 bases in between. The germline V gene has CDR1 ENHRY and CDR2 SYGVKD. CDR3 amino acids: CAISTNGGGGETQYF. In DNA, the CDR3 is TGTGCCATTTCAACGAACGGGGGCGGGGGAGAGACCCAGTACTTC.

J is TRBJ1-1 and V is TRBV9, with D maybe TRBD1 (6 bases). Trimming left V 3 bases short and J 1 base short, with 16 bases between. Germline assignment: CDR1 SGDLS and CDR2 YYNGEE. The CDR3 spans 16 residues. CDR3 region: CASSDVGGRSNTEAFF. The CDR3 coding sequence is TGTGCCAGCAGCGACGTTGGGGGGCGTTCGAACACTGAAGCTTTCTTT. Complete variable domain (other parts from reference TRBV9 and TRBJ1-1): DSGVTQTPKHLITATGQRVTLRCSPRSGDLSVYWYQQSLDQGLQFLIQYYNGEERAKGNILERFSAQQFPDLHSELNLSSLELGDSALYFCASSDVGGRSNTEAFFGQGTRLTVV.

V gene TRBV9 combines with J gene TRBJ1-5; possible D gene TRBD1, 6 bases. V lost 3 bases and J 5 bases, leaving 9 bases between the germline ends. This CDR3 contains 13 residues. CDR1 is SGDLS, CDR2 YYNGEE, per germline. The CDR3 bases are TGTGCCAGCAGCGAGGACAGTTATCAGCCCCAGCATTTT. Translated: CASSEDSYQPQHF.

This clone has a single count. This CDR3 is also generated by other DNA sequences in the sample. The chain carries TRBV4-3 and TRBJ1-1; a weak D match, TRBD1 (5 bases). Between the trimmed V and J ends, which lost 1 base and 3 bases, there was a span of 12 bases. The CDR3 consists of 15 residues. Germline V gives CDR1 LGHNA, CDR2 YSLEER. CDR3 in amino acids: CASSQGRGRDTEAFF. The CDR3 DNA reads as TGCGCCAGCAGCCAAGGTCGTGGCAGGGACACTGAAGCTTTCTTT.

J is TRBJ2-1 and V is TRBV19; tentative D call: TRBD1 (6 bases). Germline V lookup: CDR1 LNHDA, CDR2 SQIVND (reference sequence). CDR3 length: 15 residues. V dropped 3 bases and J dropped 0 bases, with 9 bases sitting between them. The CDR3 protein is CASSIKQGSYNEQFF. In DNA, the CDR3 is TGTGCCAGTAGTATCAAACAGGGCTCCTACAATGAGCAGTTCTTC.

The chain carries TRBV5-4 and TRBJ1-1, with D maybe TRBD1 (5 bases). V dropped 2 bases and J dropped 2 bases, with 13 bases sitting between them. Looked up from germline, CDR1 is SGHNT and CDR2 is YYREEE (reference sequence). This CDR3 comprises 15 residues. The CDR3 DNA reads as TGTGCCAGCAGCTTAACGACAGCTATAAACACTGAAGCTTTCTTT. Amino acid sequence: CASSLTTAINTEAFF.

V is TRBV30 and J is TRBJ2-6; D unclear. The V gene's germline CDR1 is GTSNPN and CDR2 SVGIG (reference sequence). The V gene lost 1 base and the J gene lost 5 bases, with 6 bases spanning the gap. The CDR3 totals 13 residues. CDR3 in amino acids: CAWSGVRANVLTF. CDR3 DNA: TGTGCCTGGAGTGGGGTTCGGGCCAACGTCCTGACTTTC.

J is TRBJ2-1 and V is TRBV7-9; unclear D gene. CDR3 length equals 14 residues. Between the trimmed V and J ends, which lost 2 bases and 5 bases, there was a span of 10 bases. CDR1 and CDR2 from the germline V gene are SEHNR and FQNEAQ (reference sequence). The CDR3 bases are TGTGCCAGCAGCTTAAGAGGACGGAACAATGAGCAGTTCTTC. Residues: CASSLRGRNNEQFF.

This clone was seen just once. The chain recombines TRBV7-9 with TRBJ2-6; perhaps TRBD1 as D (5 bases). Germline V CDR1 and CDR2: SEHNR, FQNEAQ (reference sequence). Trimming pared 6 bases from V and 0 bases from J, leaving 9 bases between. CDR3 length: 15 amino acids. The DNA for the CDR3 is TGTGCCAGCAGTCAACAGGCCTCTGGGGCCAACGTCCTGACTTTC. As protein: CASSQQASGANVLTF. Full variable domain (missing parts from reference TRBV7-9 and TRBJ2-6): DTGVSQNPRHKITKRGQNVTFRCDPISEHNRLYWYRQTLGQGPEFLTYFQNEAQLEKSRLLSDRFSAERPKGSFSTLEIQRTEQGDSAMYLCASSQQASGANVLTFGAGSRLTVL.

This sequence joins TRBV11-2 and TRBJ2-1; D remains unclear. The CDR3 is 15 residues long. The germline V gene has CDR1 SGHAT and CDR2 FQNNGV. The V and J ends lost 3 bases and 1 base respectively, with 10 bases between them. The CDR3 is CASSLGAESYNEQFF. As DNA, the CDR3 is TGTGCCAGCAGCTTGGGCGCGGAGTCCTACAATGAGCAGTTCTTC. Filled out from reference TRBV11-2 and TRBJ2-1, the complete variable domain reads EAGVAQSPRYKIIEKRQSVAFWCNPISGHATLYWYQQILGQGPKLLIQFQNNGVVDDSQLPKDRFSAERLKGVDSTLKIQPAKLEDSAVYLCASSLGAESYNEQFFGPGTRLTVL.

The J gene is TRBJ1-2, the V gene TRBV27, with D tentatively TRBD1 (5 bases). Trimming pared 5 bases from V and 0 bases from J, leaving 13 bases between. The CDR3 is 15 residues long. Germline CDR1 MNHEY, CDR2 SMNVEV (reference sequence). The CDR3 bases are TGTGCCAGCAGTCGCCTCGGGGCATCTAACTATGGCTACACCTTC. Protein sequence: CASSRLGASNYGYTF.

The chain links TRBV18 to TRBJ1-1, with a tentative D call TRBD1 (6 bases). V lost 0 bases and J 8 bases, leaving 13 bases between the germline ends. This CDR3 contains 14 residues. Germline V CDR1 and CDR2: KGHSH, LQKENI. In DNA, the CDR3 is TGTGCCAGCTCACCACCGGGGGGGCTGGCGGAAGCTTTCTTT. The encoded protein is CASSPPGGLAEAFF.

The chain links TRBV6-1 to TRBJ2-3; 14 bases are shared with TRBD2. Germline V gene lookup returns CDR1 MNHNS and CDR2 SASEGT. The ends lost 4 bases at V and 4 bases at J; junction bases unmatched: 10. This CDR3 is 18 amino acids long. CDR3 region: CASSAVHTGLAGADTQYF. The CDR3 nucleotides read TGTGCCAGCAGTGCGGTTCACACGGGACTAGCGGGAGCAGATACGCAGTATTTT.